This record concerns one T cell receptor (beta chain) sequence. Antigen specificity is unknown. The repertoire was sequenced with immunoSEQ multiplex PCR; TCRdb's copy has only in-frame clones and lacks some. The sample consists of tens of thousands of clones, 89% of them appearing once. This entry is derived from a study of OX40 agonist ivuxolimab in advanced cancers. Germline-derived CDR1 and CDR2 are MNHEY and SVGAGI. Deletions cut 7 bases from V and 0 bases from J, with 9 bases between. The CDR3 has 13 amino acids. Study-level findings and limits: In the 0.1-3.0 mg/kg groups, partial responders showed among the lowest expansion.

The rearrangement joins TRBV6-5 to TRBJ1-1; D remains ambiguous. This clonotype was obtained from an adult with an advanced solid tumor such as melanoma, head and neck, liver or kidney cancer. This material consisted of CD4+ or CD8+ T cells sorted from blood, taken in a trial of the OX40 agonist ivuxolimab. CDR3 amino acids: CASTTVLNTEAFF. In nucleotides, the CDR3 is TGTGCCAGCACAACAGTATTGAACACTGAAGCTTTCTTT.